The next 21 T cell receptor beta chains were all read from a single sample in a study of T cell repertoires in cytomegalovirus infection. TCRdb reprocessed the reads with MiXCR, giving one entry per CDR3 protein. The sample yields 340,000 or so distinct CDR3 sequences, just under 25% seen once. Their antigens are not known. The specimen was cultured PBMCs, collected from culture after CMV antigen stimulation. These receptors were collected from a human donor in good health (CMV status not recorded). Some clones in this sample may be carry-over from other donors' samples.

The table lists this clonotype with many counts. Written as DNA, the CDR3 is TGTGCCAGCAGCTCCGCCGGGACCTTCTCGGTGCAGTTCTTC. It codes for CASSSAGTFSVQFF. This chain links TRBV7-2 with TRBJ2-1, with D tentatively TRBD1 or TRBD2 (5 bases each). Trimming removed 4 bases at V and 12 bases at J, with 19 bases between. Germline lookup yields CDR1 SGHTA and CDR2 FQGNSA. The CDR3 covers 14 residues. Supplemented by reference TRBV7-2 and TRBJ2-1, the full variable domain reads GAGVSQSPSNKVTEKGKDVELRCDPISGHTALYWYRQSLGQGLEFLIYFQGNSAPDKSGLPSDRFSAERTGGSVSTLTIQRTQQEDSAVYLCASSSAGTFSVQFFGPGTRLTVL.

The chain employs TRBV10-3 and TRBJ1-4, with D maybe TRBD1 (5 bases). This CDR3 has 15 residues. Germline CDR1 ENHRY, CDR2 SYGVKD. V lost 5 bases to trimming and J lost 7 bases, with 17 bases between them. The CDR3 DNA reads TGTGCCATCAGTCGGGCGGCAGGGTCGGGTGAAAAACTGTTTTTT. This translates into CAISRAAGSGEKLFF.

V and J are TRBV7-3 and TRBJ2-7, with TRBD2 matching over 8 bases. V lost 5 bases and J lost 4; bases outside the gene matches: 13. Germline V lookup: CDR1 SGHTA, CDR2 FQGTGA. This CDR3 region has 16 residues. This CDR3 is CASSPGGAGVTYEQYF. The CDR3 nucleotides are TGTGCCAGCAGCCCCGGTGGAGCGGGAGTAACGTACGAGCAGTACTTC.

This clonotype appeared a few times. The V and J genes are TRBV29-1 and TRBJ1-1; D may be TRBD1 (5 bases). Trimming removed 4 bases from V and 4 bases from J, with 7 bases in between. This CDR3 spans 11 amino acids. Looked up from germline, CDR1 is SQVTM and CDR2 is ANQGSEA. CDR3 loop: CSVGTPTEAFF. CDR3 nucleotide sequence: TGCAGCGTTGGGACACCCACTGAAGCTTTCTTT.

This clonotype was seen at least ten times. The chain combines TRBV28 with TRBJ2-5; no firm D call. The V and J ends lost 6 bases and 2 bases respectively, with 16 bases between them. The germline V gene encodes CDR1 MDHEN and CDR2 SYDVKM. This CDR3 is built from 15 residues. The CDR3 DNA sequence: TGTGCCAGCAGCCCCCGAGAGAGAAGTCAAGAGACCCAGTACTTC. It translates to CASSPRERSQETQYF.

This CDR3 is CASSIERGTDTQYF. CDR3 DNA: TGTGCCAGTAGTATCGAGCGGGGCACAGATACGCAGTATTTT. This chain joins TRBV19 and TRBJ2-3, with a possible D match to TRBD2 (6 bases). Trimming took 3 bases from V and 1 from J, leaving 8 bases between them. The CDR3 contains 14 residues. CDR1 LNHDA and CDR2 SQIVND come from the germline V gene (reference sequence). The whole variable domain, filled in from reference TRBV19 and TRBJ2-3, reads DGGITQSPKYLFRKEGQNVTLSCEQNLNHDAMYWYRQDPGQGLRLIYYSQIVNDFQKGDIAEGYSVSREKKESFPLTVTSAQKNPTAFYLCASSIERGTDTQYFGPGTRLTVL.

This clonotype came up a few times. J is TRBJ2-1 and V is TRBV6-2 or TRBV6-3; perhaps TRBD1 as D (5 bases). Germline assignment: CDR1 MNHEY and CDR2 SVGEGT. This CDR3 contains 13 residues. Trimming shortened V by 7 bases and J by 9 bases, and 16 bases separated the two germline ends. CDR3 bases: TGTGCCAGCAAAAGCCTGGGGCTACTTGAGCAGTTCTTC. Its translation is CASKSLGLLEQFF.

This sequence joins TRBV4-3 and TRBJ1-2; 9 bases are shared with TRBD1. This CDR3 comprises 15 residues. Germline CDR1 is LGHNA and CDR2 is YSLEER. Trimming cost V 3 bases and J 4 bases; bases outside gene matches: 6. CDR3 DNA: TGCGCCAGCAGCCAGGGCCGGGACAGGGCCTATGGCTACACCTTC. Its protein is CASSQGRDRAYGYTF.

Here the CDR3 reads CASSLGTEQFF. The CDR3 DNA sequence: TGTGCCAGCAGCTTAGGGACTGAGCAGTTCTTC. The chain employs TRBV5-4 and TRBJ2-1; possibly TRBD1 or TRBD2 for D (5 bases each). Trimming took 2 bases from V and 9 from J, leaving 6 bases between them. The CDR3 contains 11 residues. Germline V gene sequence: CDR1 SGHNT, CDR2 YYREEE (reference sequence).

CDR3 sequence: CATKATSVKPGELFF. DNA for the CDR3: TGTGCCACCAAGGCTACTAGCGTCAAGCCCGGGGAGCTGTTTTTT. This sequence joins TRBV28 and TRBJ2-2, with TRBD2 matching 7 bases. After removal of 10 bases from V and 6 bases from J, the junction contained 14 bases not matched to a gene. Germline V gene lookup returns CDR1 MDHEN and CDR2 SYDVKM. CDR3 length equals 15 residues.

Ten or more counts support this clonotype. The CDR3 nucleotides are TGTGCCAGCAGTTTAGGACAGGGCTCCTACGAGCAGTACTTC. Translation gives CASSLGQGSYEQYF. The chain recombines TRBV12-3 or TRBV12-4 with TRBJ2-7; 7 nucleotides agree with TRBD1. Germline trimming cut 1 base from V and 0 bases from J; bases unmatched to any gene: 0. This CDR3 has 14 residues.

This chain links TRBV12-3 or TRBV12-4 with TRBJ2-7; TRBD2 matches 7 bases. J lost 5 bases, V lost 3 bases, and 7 bases had no gene match. This CDR3 is 14 amino acids long. CDR3 DNA sequence: TGTGCCAGCAGTTTTCGCGGGAGTGTCGACGAGCAGTACTTC. Translation gives CASSFRGSVDEQYF.

This clonotype was observed at least ten times. V is TRBV7-8 and J is TRBJ2-5, with TRBD2 matching 14 bases. The V gene end was trimmed by 2 bases and the J gene end by 7 bases; junction bases not matched to a gene: 21. Germline loops: CDR1 SGHVS, CDR2 FQNEAQ. The CDR3 loop spans 21 amino acids. CDR3 residues: CASSLSMAGLAGVELRGTQYF. CDR3 DNA sequence: TGTGCCAGCAGCTTATCGATGGCGGGACTAGCGGGAGTTGAGCTCCGGGGGACCCAGTACTTC. Based on the CDR3 plus reference TRBV7-8 and TRBJ2-5, the full variable domain is GAGVSQSPRYKVAKRGQDVALRCDPISGHVSLFWYQQALGQGPEFLTYFQNEAQLDKSGLPSDRFFAERPEGSVSTLKIQRTQQEDSAVYLCASSLSMAGLAGVELRGTQYFGPGTRLLVL.

The chain uses TRBV4-1 and TRBJ2-3, with 9 bases identical to TRBD2. This CDR3 is 18 amino acids long. The V and J ends lost 0 bases and 2 bases, in that order; junction bases with no gene match: 9. Germline V gene lookup returns CDR1 MGHRA and CDR2 YSYEKL. CDR3 DNA: TGCGCCAGCAGCCAAGAACTGGCGGGAGGGCTCAACACAGATACGCAGTATTTT. Its translation: CASSQELAGGLNTDTQYF.

This clonotype was detected only a few times. The rearrangement links TRBV7-9 to TRBJ2-4; D remains unclear. Germline V gene sequence: CDR1 SEHNR, CDR2 FQNEAQ (reference sequence). Trimming stripped 5 bases from V and 15 bases from J, with 17 bases between. This CDR3 contains 12 residues. The CDR3 here is CASSHTESRSYF. CDR3 in DNA: TGTGCCAGCAGCCACACAGAGTCTCGATCGTACTTC.

This clonotype was observed many times. The chain carries TRBV25-1 and TRBJ2-3; 8 nucleotides align to TRBD2. The J segment lost 1 base and the V segment lost 5 bases, leaving 5 bases of the junction unmatched. From germline, CDR1 is MGHDK and CDR2 SYGVNS. The CDR3 length is 15 residues. The CDR3 region is CASSRGGAGTDTQYF. CDR3 nucleotide sequence: TGTGCCAGCAGTCGGGGGGGCGCGGGCACAGATACGCAGTATTTT.

This clonotype was seen repeatedly, ten times or more. V and J are TRBV7-2 and TRBJ1-2; D call uncertain. CDR3 length: 16 residues. The germline V and J ends were trimmed by 3 bases and 2 bases, with 16 bases remaining between them. Germline values: CDR1 SGHTA, CDR2 FQGNSA. The CDR3 coding sequence is TGTGCCAGCAGCTTTTCCTCGAGACTTTTAAACTATGGCTACACCTTC. It encodes CASSFSSRLLNYGYTF.

The rearrangement joins TRBV2 to TRBJ1-2; D is perhaps TRBD1 (5 bases). The CDR3 spans 12 residues. The germline V and J ends were trimmed by 1 base and 6 bases, with 6 bases remaining between them. Germline V lookup: CDR1 SNHLY, CDR2 FYNNEI. This CDR3 is CASSEGRDGYTF. The CDR3 nucleotides are TGTGCCAGCAGTGAAGGCAGGGATGGCTACACCTTC.

This chain links TRBV7-2 with TRBJ2-3, with D tentatively TRBD1 or TRBD2 (7 bases each). V dropped 4 bases and J dropped 5 bases, with 13 bases sitting between them. Germline-derived CDR1 and CDR2 are SGHTA and FQGNSA. The CDR3 is 14 amino acids. This chain's CDR3 is CASSSDREGDTQYF. In nucleotides, the CDR3 is TGTGCCAGCAGCTCCGACAGGGAGGGAGATACGCAGTATTTT.

This chain links TRBV6-1 with TRBJ2-6; TRBD2 is a possible D gene (5 bases). V was clipped by 3 bases and J by 3 bases, with 9 bases between them. Germline values: CDR1 MNHNS, CDR2 SASEGT. CDR3 length: 15 amino acids. CDR3 in DNA: TGTGCCAGCAGTGAGAGGGCCAATGGGGCCAACGTCCTGACTTTC. Protein product: CASSERANGANVLTF.

This clonotype was detected a few times. The chain carries TRBV28 and TRBJ2-1; D is unresolved. V was clipped by 1 base and J by 9 bases, with 7 bases between them. There are 12 residues in the CDR3. Germline assignment: CDR1 MDHEN and CDR2 SYDVKM. The CDR3 DNA follows: TGTGCCAGCAGTTTATTGGTCAGTGAGCAGTTCTTC. It codes for CASSLLVSEQFF.